These 28 T cell receptor beta chains share one sample of origin, sequenced in a study of T cell changes during pregnancy in multiple sclerosis. Produced via immunoSEQ multiplex PCR; TCRdb's table is partial and in-frame only. The table includes 70,000 to 80,000 clones, about nine tenths detected once. The sample in question was CD4+ T cells from peripheral blood mononuclear cells, obtained before pregnancy. These receptors all come from a female donor with multiple sclerosis, enrolled in a pregnancy study.

J is TRBJ1-5 and V is TRBV6-5; D gene unclear. The germline V gene has CDR1 MNHEY and CDR2 SVGAGI. With 0 bases removed from V and 5 bases from J, the gap between germline ends came to 11 bases. This CDR3 spans 15 amino acids. The CDR3 region has the DNA TGTGCCAGCAGTTACTCGTTCGGGGAGGATCAGCCCCAGCATTTT. It yields the protein CASSYSFGEDQPQHF.

The chain is built from TRBV7-2 and TRBJ2-1, with a weak D call TRBD2 (6 bases). The ends were cut back, 5 bases at V and 7 bases at J, with 27 bases in the middle. The CDR3 extends over 18 amino acids. CDR1 is SGHTA and CDR2 is FQGNSA in the germline V gene. CDR3 region: CASSRVSSGRGRGNEQFF. DNA of the CDR3: TGTGCCAGCAGCCGCGTAAGCAGCGGGCGGGGTCGAGGGAATGAGCAGTTCTTC.

The chain uses TRBV5-4 and TRBJ1-1; D call uncertain. Germline values: CDR1 SGHNT, CDR2 YYREEE (reference sequence). Trimming removed 2 bases from V and 7 bases from J, with 12 bases in between. The CDR3 totals 13 residues. CDR3 nucleotides: TGTGCCAGCAGCTTTACAGAAAAATTTGAAGCTTTCTTT. It yields the protein CASSFTEKFEAFF.

The chain recombines TRBV6-6 with TRBJ2-6, with 7 bases matching TRBD1. Germline V gene sequence: CDR1 MNHNY, CDR2 SVGAGI (reference sequence). There are 15 residues in the CDR3. J gave up 8 bases and V 1 base, and 5 bases lay outside the gene matches. The CDR3 sequence is CASSYYGGQPNVLTF. CDR3 nucleotide sequence: TGTGCCAGCAGTTACTATGGGGGACAGCCCAACGTCCTGACTTTC.

This chain links TRBV18 with TRBJ2-5, with TRBD1 as a possible D gene (5 bases). V lost 6 bases and J 0 bases, leaving 11 bases between the germline ends. CDR3 length equals 14 residues. Germline lookup yields CDR1 KGHSH and CDR2 LQKENI. The CDR3 sequence is CASSSRANQETQYF. CDR3 in DNA: TGTGCCAGCTCCTCCAGGGCAAACCAAGAGACCCAGTACTTC.

This chain links TRBV11-1 with TRBJ2-3; D gene ambiguous. V lost 7 bases and J lost 0, with 14 bases in between. The CDR3 contains 15 residues. From germline, CDR1 is SGHAT and CDR2 FQDESV (reference sequence). The CDR3 DNA reads as TGTGCCAGCACCACTACGGGTGGGAGCACAGATACGCAGTATTTT. Translation gives CASTTTGGSTDTQYF.

The rearrangement links TRBV30 to TRBJ1-1, with 9 positions matching TRBD1. The germline CDR1 and CDR2 sequences are GTSNPN and SVGIG (reference sequence). J lost 1 base, V lost 2 bases, and 5 bases had no gene match. The CDR3 runs 15 residues. The CDR3 region is CAWSKGDRANTEAFF. The DNA for the CDR3 is TGTGCCTGGAGTAAGGGGGACAGGGCGAACACTGAAGCTTTCTTT. Combining the CDR3 with reference TRBV30 and TRBJ1-1 gives the whole variable domain SQTIHQWPATLVQPVGSPLSLECTVEGTSNPNLYWYRQAAGRGLQLLFYSVGIGQISSEVPQNLSASRPQDRQFILSSKKLLLSDSGFYLCAWSKGDRANTEAFFGQGTRLTVV.

The J gene is TRBJ1-2, the V gene TRBV11-3; no clear D. CDR3 size: 12 residues. V lost 6 bases, J lost 1 base, and 6 bases lay in between. Germline assignment: CDR1 SGHNT and CDR2 YENEEA. The CDR3 nucleotides are TGTGCCAGCAGTTACAGTAACTATGGCTACACCTTC. Translating it yields CASSYSNYGYTF.

The genes are TRBV6-5 and TRBJ2-3; D is perhaps TRBD2 (5 bases). Germline CDR1 is MNHEY and CDR2 is SVGAGI. The ends were cut back, 6 bases at V and 1 base at J, with 14 bases in the middle. This CDR3 has 15 residues. The CDR3 spells CASRLVGGGTDTQYF. CDR3 DNA sequence: TGTGCCAGCAGACTAGTAGGCGGAGGCACAGATACGCAGTATTTT.

The chain joins TRBV9 to TRBJ2-7; possibly TRBD1 for D (5 bases). Germline CDR1 reads SGDLS; CDR2 reads YYNGEE. The V end was cut by 0 bases, the J end by 2 bases, with 9 bases between. This CDR3 is built from 14 residues. The CDR3 region is CASSVGQSAYEQYF. The CDR3 DNA reads as TGTGCCAGCAGCGTAGGACAGTCAGCCTACGAGCAGTACTTC.

The chain joins TRBV19 to TRBJ2-1; 9 bases align to TRBD1. Germline trimming cut 5 bases from V and 3 bases from J; bases unmatched to any gene: 5. CDR3 length: 15 residues. Germline values: CDR1 LNHDA, CDR2 SQIVND (reference sequence). The CDR3 protein is CASSVGQGFYNEQFF. The CDR3 DNA sequence: TGTGCCAGTAGTGTAGGACAGGGGTTCTACAATGAGCAGTTCTTC.

The rearrangement uses TRBV2 and TRBJ1-5; D call uncertain. CDR3 length: 14 amino acids. Deletions cut 6 bases from V and 0 bases from J, with 9 bases between. Germline CDR1 reads SNHLY; CDR2 reads FYNNEI. This chain's CDR3 is CASRPSYSNQPQHF. In nucleotides, the CDR3 is TGTGCCAGCAGACCGTCCTATAGCAATCAGCCCCAGCATTTT.

The chain uses TRBV30 and TRBJ2-1, with 9 bases identical to TRBD2. The germline V gene encodes CDR1 GTSNPN and CDR2 SVGIG (reference sequence). Losses at the gene ends were 3 bases for V and 2 bases for J; bases not matched to a gene: 5. The CDR3 consists of 15 residues. CDR3 nucleotides: TGTGCCTGGAGGGGAGCGGGAGGACCCTACAATGAGCAGTTCTTC. Translation gives CAWRGAGGPYNEQFF.

This clone has ten or more counts. CDR3 coding DNA: TGTGCCAGCAGCGTAGGAATAAGAGGGCAGGGGGACACTGAAGCTTTCTTT. Translated, it gives CASSVGIRGQGDTEAFF. This chain joins TRBV9 and TRBJ1-1, with 7 bases aligning to TRBD1. This CDR3 has 17 amino acids. CDR1 and CDR2 from the germline V gene are SGDLS and YYNGEE. V lost 0 bases and J lost 3; bases outside the gene matches: 11.

The gene calls are TRBV7-9 and TRBJ2-1; the D gene is possibly TRBD1 (5 bases). The CDR3 has 11 residues. The V gene's germline CDR1 is SEHNR and CDR2 FQNEAQ (reference sequence). Trimming left V 1 base short and J 16 bases short, with 11 bases between. CDR3 in amino acids: CASSLGGHPFF. The CDR3 DNA sequence: TGTGCCAGCAGCTTAGGTGGACACCCCTTCTTC.

This clone has only one observation. J is TRBJ2-3 and V is TRBV6-4, with 11 nucleotides matching TRBD2. This CDR3 has 18 amino acids. The germline CDR1 and CDR2 sequences are MRHNA and SNTAGT. V shed 5 bases, J shed 0 bases, and the junction held 10 bases outside the gene matches. The CDR3 loop is CASSHLAGGRTSTDTQYF. The CDR3 nucleotides read TGTGCCAGCAGTCACCTAGCGGGGGGCCGAACTAGCACAGATACGCAGTATTTT.

The V call is TRBV7-3, the J call TRBJ2-1; 7 bases are shared with TRBD2. There are 12 residues in the CDR3. Germline CDR1 and CDR2: SGHTA and FQGTGA. V dropped 5 bases and J dropped 10; count of bases not matched to a gene: 5. The CDR3 coding sequence is TGTGCCAGCAGCATTCAAGCGGGAGAGCAGTTCTTC. It codes for CASSIQAGEQFF.

This sequence joins TRBV25-1 and TRBJ2-7; TRBD1 aligns across 9 bases. Per the germline V gene, CDR1 is MGHDK and CDR2 is SYGVNS. Trimming cost V 2 bases and J 7 bases; bases outside gene matches: 9. The CDR3 length is 15 residues. The CDR3: CASSEPGTGSWEQYF. CDR3 nucleotides: TGTGCCAGCAGTGAACCCGGGACAGGGAGTTGGGAGCAGTACTTC.

CDR3 DNA: TGTGCCAGCAGCCCGGTATCGTGGCAGGGGGGCGAGCAGTACTTC. Its protein product is CASSPVSWQGGEQYF. The V call is TRBV11-3, the J call TRBJ2-7; D possibly corresponds to TRBD1 (7 bases). CDR3 length: 15 residues. The ends were cut back, 5 bases at V and 6 bases at J, with 20 bases in the middle. CDR1 is SGHNT and CDR2 is YENEEA in the germline V gene.

J is TRBJ2-5 and V is TRBV28, with a possible D match to TRBD1 (6 bases). CDR1 MDHEN and CDR2 SYDVKM come from the germline V gene. V dropped 9 bases and J dropped 4 bases, with 21 bases sitting between them. This CDR3 spans 15 amino acids. This chain's CDR3 is CASGPGTGNRETQYF. The CDR3 coding sequence is TGTGCCAGTGGGCCGGGTACAGGGAATCGAGAGACCCAGTACTTC. Full variable domain (rest looked up from reference TRBV28 and TRBJ2-5): DVKVTQSSRYLVKRTGEKVFLECVQDMDHENMFWYRQDPGLGLRLIYFSYDVKMKEKGDIPEGYSVSREKKERFSLILESASTNQTSMYLCASGPGTGNRETQYFGPGTRLLVL.

V is TRBV6-8 and J is TRBJ2-7; 8 bases are shared with TRBD2. The germline gives CDR1 MNHGY, CDR2 SAAAGT. The CDR3 has 15 residues. V lost 7 bases to trimming and J lost 0 bases; unmatched junction nucleotides: 8. CDR3 sequence: CASTLGLVSSYEQYF. Written as DNA, the CDR3 is TGTGCCAGCACCTTGGGACTAGTCTCCTCCTACGAGCAGTACTTC.

This chain connects TRBV5-1 to TRBJ2-5; possible D gene TRBD1, 7 bases. Germline values: CDR1 SGHRS, CDR2 YFSETQ. V was pared by 0 bases and J by 3 bases, with 12 bases between. CDR3 length equals 15 residues. DNA of the CDR3: TGCGCCAGCAGCTTGGAAGGCAGGGGGGAAGAGACCCAGTACTTC. Protein: CASSLEGRGEETQYF.

The genes are TRBV14 and TRBJ2-6, with D possibly being TRBD2 (5 bases). Germline CDR1 is SGHDN and CDR2 is FVKESK. The CDR3 extends over 16 amino acids. V shed 1 base and J shed 2 bases, with 9 bases lying between them. CDR3 DNA sequence: TGTGCCAGCAGCCAAGTCGCGGGCCCTGGGGCCAACGTCCTGACTTTC. Protein sequence: CASSQVAGPGANVLTF.

The chain uses TRBV9 and TRBJ1-6, with D tentatively TRBD1 (5 bases). The V gene lost 4 bases and the J gene lost 0 bases, with 11 bases spanning the gap. The germline V gene encodes CDR1 SGDLS and CDR2 YYNGEE. The CDR3 is made up of 16 amino acids. Here the CDR3 reads CASSTDSSSYNSPLHF. For the CDR3, the DNA is TGTGCCAGCAGCACCGACAGTAGCTCCTATAATTCACCCCTCCACTTT.

This clone was seen only a few times. CDR3 in DNA: TGTGCCAGCAGCTTGTTTGGCAGACAGGTTAACTATGGCTACACCTTC. It encodes CASSLFGRQVNYGYTF. The rearrangement joins TRBV5-4 to TRBJ1-2; perhaps TRBD1 as D (6 bases). With 1 base removed from V and 1 base from J, the gap between germline ends came to 14 bases. The V gene's germline CDR1 is SGHNT and CDR2 YYREEE (reference sequence). The CDR3 has 16 residues.

About this clone itself: Different DNA sequences within this sample yield the same CDR3. This chain joins TRBV7-3 and TRBJ2-3; tentatively, D is TRBD1 (7 bases). This CDR3 contains 15 residues. CDR1 SGHTA and CDR2 FQGTGA come from the germline V gene. The V end was cut by 3 bases, the J end by 3 bases, with 13 bases between. The CDR3 sequence is CASSFSSGGTDTQYF. CDR3 in DNA: TGTGCCAGCAGCTTTTCGTCAGGGGGGACAGATACGCAGTATTTT.

The gene calls are TRBV19 and TRBJ2-3; 7 bases line up with TRBD2. Germline lookup yields CDR1 LNHDA and CDR2 SQIVND (reference sequence). The CDR3 covers 15 residues. Trimming cost V 6 bases and J 0 bases; bases outside gene matches: 6. CDR3 region: CASRFGGGSTDTQYF. The CDR3 DNA follows: TGTGCCAGTAGGTTTGGGGGGGGGAGCACAGATACGCAGTATTTT.

The J gene is TRBJ1-5, the V gene TRBV18; a possible D gene is TRBD1 (6 bases). V was trimmed by 3 bases and J by 4 bases, leaving 10 bases between them. In germline, CDR1 is KGHSH, CDR2 LQKENI. The CDR3 is 14 residues long. CDR3 protein: CASSPSGDNQPQHF. Written as DNA, the CDR3 is TGTGCCAGCTCACCCTCAGGGGATAATCAGCCCCAGCATTTT.